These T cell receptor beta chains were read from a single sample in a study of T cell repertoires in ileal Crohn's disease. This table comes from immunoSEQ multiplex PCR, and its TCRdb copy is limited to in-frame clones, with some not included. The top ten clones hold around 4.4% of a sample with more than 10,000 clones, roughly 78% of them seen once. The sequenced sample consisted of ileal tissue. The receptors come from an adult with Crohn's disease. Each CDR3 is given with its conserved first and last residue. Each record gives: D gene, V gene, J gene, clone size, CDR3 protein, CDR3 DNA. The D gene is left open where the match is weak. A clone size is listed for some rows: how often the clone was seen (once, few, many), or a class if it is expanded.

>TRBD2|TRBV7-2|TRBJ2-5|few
CASSQSRRGGAGSQYF
TGTGCCAGCAGCCAATCCCGACGGGGGGGGGCGGGGTCCCAGTACTTC
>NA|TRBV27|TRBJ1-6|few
CASSLEGVKNSPLHF
TGTGCCAGCAGTTTAGAGGGGGTGAAGAATTCACCCCTCCACTTT
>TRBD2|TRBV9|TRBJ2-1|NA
CASSVGLAGDEQFF
TGTGCCAGCAGCGTGGGACTAGCGGGCGATGAGCAGTTCTTC
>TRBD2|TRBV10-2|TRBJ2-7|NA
CASKSGTEQYF
TGCGCCAGCAAGAGCGGGACCGAGCAGTACTTC
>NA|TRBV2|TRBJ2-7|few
CASGLNREYEQYF
TGTGCCAGCGGACTCAACAGGGAATACGAGCAGTACTTC
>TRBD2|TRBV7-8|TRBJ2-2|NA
CASSLTREGRAGELFF
TGTGCCAGCAGCTTAACTCGGGAGGGGCGCGCCGGGGAGCTGTTTTTT
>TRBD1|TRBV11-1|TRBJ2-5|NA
CASSLGTGRLRETQYF
TGTGCCAGCAGCCTCGGGACAGGGAGACTTCGGGAGACCCAGTACTTC
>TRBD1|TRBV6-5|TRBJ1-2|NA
CASGQGAKGYTF
TGTGCCAGCGGGCAGGGGGCAAAGGGCTACACCTTC
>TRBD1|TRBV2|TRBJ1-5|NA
CASSRTGGYQPQHF
TGTGCCAGCAGTCGGACAGGGGGCTATCAGCCCCAGCATTTT
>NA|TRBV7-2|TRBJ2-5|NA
CASSSSRETQYF
TGTGCCAGCAGCTCAAGTCGGGAGACCCAGTACTTC
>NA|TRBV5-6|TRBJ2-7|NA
CASSLDGGSGYEQYF
TGTGCCAGCAGCTTGGATGGGGGCAGTGGATACGAGCAGTACTTC
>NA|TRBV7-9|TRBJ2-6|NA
CASSPGLSSGANVLTF
TGTGCCAGCAGCCCGGGACTGTCCTCTGGGGCCAACGTCCTGACTTTC
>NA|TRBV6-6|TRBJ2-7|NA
CASNLGNSYEQYF
TGTGCCAGCAACCTCGGGAACTCCTACGAGCAGTACTTC
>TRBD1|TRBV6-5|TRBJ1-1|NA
CASSYVRSGGEAFF
TGTGCCAGCAGTTACGTTCGGTCAGGGGGTGAAGCTTTCTTT
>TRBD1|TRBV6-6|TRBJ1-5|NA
CASSSTGGSQPQHF
TGTGCCAGCAGTTCTACAGGGGGAAGTCAGCCCCAGCATTTT
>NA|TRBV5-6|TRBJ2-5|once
CASSLVRGSIPTETQYF
TGTGCCAGCAGCTTGGTGCGGGGATCCATTCCCACGGAGACCCAGTACTTC